This is a list of T cell receptor beta chains from one sample in a study of shared clonotypes between healthy human individuals. Clones were read by immunoSEQ multiplex PCR, and TCRdb kept only the in-frame ones, dropping some. This sample carries about 820,000 clones, about 92% of them seen once, and the ten largest clones take around 24%. Specimen: naive CD8+ T cells sorted from blood. Receptor source: a man aged 25-45 years in good health. The CDR3 runs from the conserved cysteine through the conserved F or W. D genes are given only for firm matches. Not all rows give a size; the values are once, few, many and, for expanded clones, a class.

d_call j_call cdr3_length v_call clone_size cdr3_nt cdr3_aa
NA TRBJ2-7 16 TRBV7-2 NA TGTGCCAGCAGCTTATTATACGGGAGCCCCTGGGACGAGCAGTACTTC CASSLLYGSPWDEQYF
NA TRBJ1-2 14 TRBV28 NA TGTGCCAGCAGTTTACTCTTGGCAGGCGGGGGCTACACCTTC CASSLLLAGGGYTF
TRBD1 TRBJ2-7 14 TRBV7-9 few TGTGCCAGCAGCTCGGGACAGGGGAAAAACGAGCAGTACTTC CASSSGQGKNEQYF
TRBD2 TRBJ2-2 18 TRBV11-3 NA TGTGCCAGCAGCTCAAGGACTAGCGGCCGGAAAGGCCCCGGGGAGCTGTTTTTT CASSSRTSGRKGPGELFF
NA TRBJ2-7 12 TRBV7-9 once TGTGCCAGCAGCTTACTAGCCTACGAGCAGTACTTC CASSLLAYEQYF
TRBD1 TRBJ2-5 15 TRBV5-1 NA TGCGCCAGCAGCTTGTGGACAGGGATAAAAGAGACCCAGTACTTC CASSLWTGIKETQYF
NA TRBJ2-1 13 TRBV12-2 NA TGTGCAAGTCGCTTCGCACACCGGGTTGAGCAGTTCTTC CASRFAHRVEQFF
TRBD1 TRBJ1-1 14 TRBV27 NA TGTGCCAGCAGGAGAGGTACCGGGACAGGGGAAGCTTTCTTT CASRRGTGTGEAFF
TRBD1 TRBJ1-1 14 TRBV11-2 NA TGTGCCAGCAGCTTAGGACAGGGGGTGACTGAAGCTTTCTTT CASSLGQGVTEAFF
NA TRBJ2-5 14 TRBV7-9 NA TGTGCCAGCAGCAGCTTTCGCCTGTCGGAGACCCAGTACTTC CASSSFRLSETQYF
NA TRBJ1-1 13 TRBV7-9 NA TGTGCCAGCAGCTTTGAGTCCAACACTGAAGCTTTCTTT CASSFESNTEAFF
NA TRBJ2-7 17 TRBV19 NA TGTGCCAGTAGTCCCATTGTACTTGACAGAGCCTCTTACGAGCAGTACTTC CASSPIVLDRASYEQYF
NA TRBJ2-7 16 TRBV19 NA TGTGCCAGTAGTACGACCCACGGGGCTTGGGCCAACGAGCAGTACTTC CASSTTHGAWANEQYF
NA TRBJ2-7 14 TRBV7-2 NA TGTGCCAGCAGCTTAGCTGGGGTTTCCTACGAGCAGTACTTC CASSLAGVSYEQYF
TRBD1 TRBJ1-2 17 TRBV5-1 NA TGCGCCAGCAGCTTGAGTTTAGAGACAGGGCTTAACTATGGCTACACCTTC CASSLSLETGLNYGYTF
NA TRBJ1-1 13 TRBV19 NA TGTGCCAGTAGTAGGACGAAGAACACTGAAGCTTTCTTT CASSRTKNTEAFF
NA TRBJ2-5 15 TRBV7-8 NA TGTGCCAGCAGCTTATTTGAGGGGAACCAAGAGACCCAGTACTTC CASSLFEGNQETQYF
TRBD1 TRBJ1-5 16 TRBV18 NA TGTGCCAGCTCACGGTTGGGGACAGGAGATTATCAGCCCCAGCATTTT CASSRLGTGDYQPQHF
NA TRBJ1-1 13 TRBV27 NA TGTGCCAGCAGTTTACAGGGGCCCGTTGTCGCTTTCTTT CASSLQGPVVAFF
NA TRBJ1-1 13 TRBV28 NA TGTGCCAGCAGTTTAAGCGGGAACACTGAAGCTTTCTTT CASSLSGNTEAFF
TRBD1 TRBJ2-3 15 TRBV28 NA TGTGCCAGCAGTTTAGGGACAGGGGGCTCAGATACGCAGTATTTT CASSLGTGGSDTQYF
TRBD2 TRBJ2-1 16 TRBV7-7 NA TGTGCCAGCAGCCCTCACACTAGCGGAGCCTACAATGAGCAGTTCTTC CASSPHTSGAYNEQFF
NA TRBJ2-7 13 TRBV4-2 NA TGTGCCAGCAGCCAGAACCTCGGGCCGGAGCAGTACTTC CASSQNLGPEQYF
TRBD1 TRBJ1-4 13 TRBV6-5 NA TGTGCCAGCAGTTCGACAGGGAATGAAAAACTGTTTTTT CASSSTGNEKLFF
NA TRBJ2-7 11 TRBV29-1 NA TGCAGCGTTGAGGAAACCTACGAGCAGTACTTC CSVEETYEQYF
NA TRBJ2-3 15 TRBV7-6 NA TGTGCCAGCAGCTTAGCGAGGGATTTCCCAGATACGCAGTATTTT CASSLARDFPDTQYF
NA TRBJ2-6 14 TRBV9 NA TGTGCCAGCAGCAGGGGGTTTGGGGCCAACGTCCTGACTTTC CASSRGFGANVLTF
NA TRBJ2-1 14 TRBV18 NA TGTGCCAGCTCACCTGGCCGGTTCTACAATGAGCAGTTCTTC CASSPGRFYNEQFF
NA TRBJ2-7 13 TRBV27 NA TGTGCCAGCAGTTTAGCCAGGACCTACGAGCAGTACTTC CASSLARTYEQYF
TRBD2 TRBJ2-5 15 TRBV29-1 NA TGCAGCGTTGAACATTGGGGTAGCGGGGGAGAGACCCAGTACTTC CSVEHWGSGGETQYF
TRBD1 TRBJ2-3 18 TRBV7-9 NA TGTGCCAGCAGCCCCTCTTCCGTGGGACAGGAATTCACAGATACGCAGTATTTT CASSPSSVGQEFTDTQYF
NA TRBJ2-7 14 TRBV19 once TGTGCCACCTCGTCAAGGTCTGGCTCCTACGAGCAGTACTTC CATSSRSGSYEQYF
TRBD2 TRBJ2-5 16 TRBV7-8 once TGTGCCAGCAGCGCCAGCCTGTCTTGGGGGGGAGAGACCCAGTACTTC CASSASLSWGGETQYF
TRBD1 TRBJ2-7 17 TRBV7-8 NA TGTGCCAGCAGCTTAGAACTCTTGGACAGGGATAAGTTGGAGCAGTACTTC CASSLELLDRDKLEQYF
TRBD2 TRBJ2-7 15 TRBV7-9 NA TGTGCCAGCAGATCCGGACTAGCGGGTACCTACGAGCAGTACTTC CASRSGLAGTYEQYF
TRBD2 TRBJ2-1 16 TRBV6-5 NA TGTGCCAGCAGTTACGGTGCGGGAGGGGCGTACAATGAGCAGTTCTTC CASSYGAGGAYNEQFF
NA TRBJ2-7 15 TRBV27 NA TGTGCCAGCAGTTTACGAGGGTCTCCTTCCTACGAGCAGTACTTC CASSLRGSPSYEQYF
NA TRBJ2-3 15 TRBV4-1 NA TGCGCCAGCAGCCACGGACTGTCTAGCACAGATACGCAGTATTTT CASSHGLSSTDTQYF
TRBD1 TRBJ2-7 15 TRBV30 NA TGTGCCTGGAGTGTGACGACAGGGGATTTCTACGAGCAGTACTTC CAWSVTTGDFYEQYF
NA TRBJ2-7 17 TRBV7-3 NA TGTGCCAGCAGCTTAAGTAGGGGGAACACGAAGTCCTACGAGCAGTACTTC CASSLSRGNTKSYEQYF
NA TRBJ1-2 11 TRBV7-9 once TGTGCCAGCAGCTTAAGGGGTGGCTACATCTTC CASSLRGGYIF
TRBD1 TRBJ2-7 14 TRBV18 NA TGTGCCAGCTCTCCCGGGACAGGGTTGTGGGAGCAGTACTTC CASSPGTGLWEQYF
TRBD2 TRBJ2-3 16 TRBV7-2 NA TGTGCCAGCAGCTCCCTAAGCGGGATAAGCACAGATACGCAGTATTTT CASSSLSGISTDTQYF
TRBD2 TRBJ2-7 14 TRBV28 NA TGTGCCAGCAGTTCGACTAGCCTTCGGTATGAGCAGTACTTC CASSSTSLRYEQYF
NA TRBJ2-7 14 TRBV13 NA TGTGCCAGCAGCTTGGGGCCGACAGACTACGAGCAGTACTTC CASSLGPTDYEQYF
TRBD2 TRBJ2-2 12 TRBV13 NA TGTGCCAGCAGCTCTAGCGGGGGGGAGCTGTTTTTT CASSSSGGELFF
TRBD1 TRBJ2-3 14 TRBV10-2 once TGCGCCAGCAGTGATACAGGGGACACAGATACGCAGTATTTT CASSDTGDTDTQYF